This T cell receptor (beta chain) was captured by sequencing in a study of shared clonotypes between healthy human individuals. With V trimmed by 6 bases and J by 4 bases, 8 bases remained unmatched. There are 14 residues in the CDR3. Germline loops: CDR1 SQVTM, CDR2 ANQGSEA. All donors qualified as healthy HIV-negative adults and had experienced no recent acute infections or vaccinations. Using about 220 ng DNA, tens of thousands of T cell genomes, the sorted-subset replicate PCRs were run. Only in-frame clones appear in the TCRdb table, and some are missing; sequencing was by immunoSEQ multiplex PCR. The profile shows approximately 640,000 clones, more than 70% of them singletons.

This sequence was found in a woman aged 25-40 years in good health. The material sequenced was memory CD4+ T cells sorted from blood. Subset reported: CD45RA-negative fraction. The chain combines TRBV29-1 with TRBJ1-4, with 7 bases aligning to TRBD1. CDR3 amino acids: CSVFTGAFNEKLFF. CDR3 DNA sequence: TGCAGCGTGTTTACAGGGGCCTTTAATGAAAAACTGTTTTTT.